A selection of T cell receptor beta chains follows, all from one sample in a study of blood T cell repertoires in COVID-19. Profiling relied on immunoSEQ multiplex PCR, and the TCRdb table lists in-frame clones only, not all of them. The table lists 250,000 to 350,000 clones, roughly 85% of them singletons. Sequenced input: peripheral blood. The receptors derive from a woman in her 30s with active or convalescent COVID-19. Each CDR3 is given with its conserved first and last residue. The D gene is left open where the match is weak. Only part of the rows carry a size: once, few, many, or a class if the clone is expanded.

J gene: TRBJ2-3
D gene: .
clone size: .
V gene: TRBV18
CDR3 protein: CASSTNSGGSTDTQYF
CDR3 DNA: TGTGCCAGCTCAACCAATTCAGGGGGGAGCACAGATACGCAGTATTTT

J gene: TRBJ2-2
D gene: TRBD1
clone size: many
V gene: TRBV19
CDR3 protein: CASMRGQGANTGELFF
CDR3 DNA: TGTGCCAGTATGAGAGGCCAGGGGGCGAACACCGGGGAGCTGTTTTTT

J gene: TRBJ1-3
D gene: .
clone size: few
V gene: TRBV28
CDR3 protein: CASSRVGLPSGNTIYF
CDR3 DNA: TGTGCCAGCAGTCGAGTGGGACTGCCTTCTGGAAACACCATATATTTT

J gene: TRBJ1-1
D gene: .
clone size: once
V gene: TRBV18
CDR3 protein: CASSAGVDTEAFF
CDR3 DNA: TGTGCCAGCTCAGCGGGGGTGGACACTGAAGCTTTCTTT

J gene: TRBJ1-6
D gene: TRBD1
clone size: .
V gene: TRBV5-6
CDR3 protein: CASSRRTGHNSPLHF
CDR3 DNA: TGTGCCAGCAGCAGGAGGACAGGGCATAATTCACCCCTCCACTTT

J gene: TRBJ2-1
D gene: TRBD2
clone size: .
V gene: TRBV7-2
CDR3 protein: CASSAYDGTSLFF
CDR3 DNA: TGTGCCAGCAGCGCTTATGACGGGACTAGTTTGTTCTTC

J gene: TRBJ1-2
D gene: TRBD1
clone size: .
V gene: TRBV6-5
CDR3 protein: CASSYGTVYGYTF
CDR3 DNA: TGTGCCAGCAGTTACGGGACAGTCTATGGCTACACCTTC

J gene: TRBJ2-7
D gene: TRBD2
clone size: .
V gene: TRBV4-3
CDR3 protein: CASSQEPWGAGGVDEQYF
CDR3 DNA: TGCGCCAGCAGCCAGGAGCCCTGGGGAGCGGGGGGAGTCGACGAGCAGTACTTC

J gene: TRBJ2-1
D gene: TRBD2
clone size: .
V gene: TRBV6-5
CDR3 protein: CAAREGASYNEQFF
CDR3 DNA: TGTGCCGCCCGGGAGGGCGCCTCCTACAATGAGCAGTTCTTC

J gene: TRBJ2-3
D gene: .
clone size: .
V gene: TRBV5-1
CDR3 protein: CASSLGGATDTQYF
CDR3 DNA: TGCGCCAGCAGCTTAGGGGGGGCCACAGATACGCAGTATTTT

J gene: TRBJ2-1
D gene: TRBD1
clone size: .
V gene: TRBV10-3
CDR3 protein: CAIGDRGPSSYNEQFF
CDR3 DNA: TGTGCCATCGGGGACAGGGGGCCGAGCTCCTACAATGAGCAGTTCTTC

J gene: TRBJ1-5
D gene: TRBD1
clone size: few
V gene: TRBV7-9
CDR3 protein: CASSSGTGSNQPQHF
CDR3 DNA: TGTGCCAGCAGCTCCGGGACAGGGTCAAATCAGCCCCAGCATTTT

J gene: TRBJ2-5
D gene: TRBD2
clone size: .
V gene: TRBV5-4
CDR3 protein: CASSLALAGGPTETQYF
CDR3 DNA: TGTGCCAGCAGCTTGGCTCTAGCGGGGGGGCCAACAGAGACCCAGTACTTC

J gene: TRBJ1-6
D gene: .
clone size: few
V gene: TRBV6-5
CDR3 protein: CASSYEFNTNSPLHF
CDR3 DNA: TGTGCCAGCAGTTACGAGTTTAATACGAATTCACCCCTCCACTTT

J gene: TRBJ2-7
D gene: .
clone size: few
V gene: TRBV6-2/TRBV6-3
CDR3 protein: CASSYLGVSYEQYF
CDR3 DNA: TGTGCCAGCAGTTACTTGGGCGTCTCCTACGAGCAGTACTTC

J gene: TRBJ1-1
D gene: .
clone size: .
V gene: TRBV10-3
CDR3 protein: CAISVTGNTEAFF
CDR3 DNA: TGTGCCATCAGTGTAACAGGGAACACTGAAGCTTTCTTT

J gene: TRBJ1-2
D gene: .
clone size: .
V gene: TRBV28
CDR3 protein: CASSPSPGQSGYTF
CDR3 DNA: TGTGCCAGCAGTCCCAGCCCCGGACAGAGCGGCTACACCTTC

J gene: TRBJ2-3
D gene: .
clone size: .
V gene: TRBV19
CDR3 protein: CASSQDRLPSDTQYF
CDR3 DNA: TGTGCCAGTAGTCAAGATCGACTACCCTCTGATACGCAGTATTTT

J gene: TRBJ2-7
D gene: TRBD2
clone size: .
V gene: TRBV9
CDR3 protein: CASSPLAGGSYEQYF
CDR3 DNA: TGTGCCAGCAGCCCCCTTGCGGGGGGGTCCTACGAGCAGTACTTC

J gene: TRBJ2-7
D gene: .
clone size: .
V gene: TRBV5-1
CDR3 protein: CASSLEGGGAPFREQYF
CDR3 DNA: TGCGCCAGCAGCTTGGAGGGAGGGGGGGCCCCGTTTCGCGAGCAGTACTTC

J gene: TRBJ2-7
D gene: .
clone size: few
V gene: TRBV15
CDR3 protein: CATSRAQGYEQYF
CDR3 DNA: TGTGCCACCAGCAGAGCACAGGGCTACGAGCAGTACTTC

J gene: TRBJ1-5
D gene: TRBD1
clone size: .
V gene: TRBV2
CDR3 protein: CASSEGGTVNQPQHF
CDR3 DNA: TGTGCCAGCAGTGAAGGCGGGACAGTAAATCAGCCCCAGCATTTT

J gene: TRBJ1-3
D gene: TRBD1
clone size: .
V gene: TRBV29-1
CDR3 protein: CSAGGFGNTIYF
CDR3 DNA: TGCAGCGCAGGGGGATTTGGAAACACCATATATTTT

J gene: TRBJ2-2
D gene: .
clone size: .
V gene: TRBV9
CDR3 protein: CASSVDGNTGELFF
CDR3 DNA: TGTGCCAGCAGCGTAGATGGCAACACCGGGGAGCTGTTTTTT

J gene: TRBJ1-2
D gene: .
clone size: .
V gene: TRBV21-1
CDR3 protein: CASSKVVPKIGQGWEFDYGYTF
CDR3 DNA: TGTGCCAGCAGCAAAGTTGTTCCTAAGATAGGACAGGGGTGGGAGTTCGACTATGGCTACACCTTC

J gene: TRBJ1-5
D gene: .
clone size: .
V gene: TRBV10-2
CDR3 protein: CASAGYSNQPQHF
CDR3 DNA: TGCGCCAGCGCAGGGTATAGCAATCAGCCCCAGCATTTT

J gene: TRBJ2-6
D gene: .
clone size: .
V gene: TRBV30
CDR3 protein: CAWSVLRSGANVLTF
CDR3 DNA: TGTGCCTGGAGTGTATTACGGTCTGGGGCCAACGTCCTGACTTTC

J gene: TRBJ1-1
D gene: .
clone size: .
V gene: TRBV7-9
CDR3 protein: CAWSEPLNTEAFF
CDR3 DNA: TGTGCCTGGTCGGAGCCTTTGAACACTGAAGCTTTCTTT

J gene: TRBJ1-1
D gene: .
clone size: .
V gene: TRBV7-8
CDR3 protein: CASSPQGGGKDTEAFF
CDR3 DNA: TGTGCCAGCAGCCCTCAAGGGGGAGGGAAAGACACTGAAGCTTTCTTT

J gene: TRBJ2-1
D gene: .
clone size: .
V gene: TRBV7-3
CDR3 protein: CASSLTGPSSYNEQFF
CDR3 DNA: TGTGCCAGCAGCTTGACAGGCCCTAGCTCCTACAATGAGCAGTTCTTC

J gene: TRBJ2-1
D gene: TRBD2
clone size: .
V gene: TRBV6-4
CDR3 protein: CASRPLAVPRGGEQFF
CDR3 DNA: TGTGCCAGCAGACCACTAGCGGTCCCTCGGGGGGGTGAGCAGTTCTTC

J gene: TRBJ2-1
D gene: TRBD2
clone size: .
V gene: TRBV18
CDR3 protein: CASSPPSGGAYNEQFF
CDR3 DNA: TGTGCCAGCTCACCACCGTCCGGGGGGGCCTACAATGAGCAGTTCTTC

J gene: TRBJ2-1
D gene: TRBD2
clone size: .
V gene: TRBV5-1
CDR3 protein: CASSLVGGGAYEQFF
CDR3 DNA: TGCGCCAGCAGCTTGGTCGGCGGGGGGGCCTATGAGCAGTTCTTC

J gene: TRBJ1-1
D gene: .
clone size: .
V gene: TRBV4-2
CDR3 protein: CASSLDGGDTEAFF
CDR3 DNA: TGTGCCAGCAGCCTAGACGGGGGGGACACTGAAGCTTTCTTT

J gene: TRBJ2-1
D gene: .
clone size: .
V gene: TRBV9
CDR3 protein: CASSVFGRGWDEQFF
CDR3 DNA: TGTGCCAGCAGCGTCTTTGGGCGGGGCTGGGATGAGCAGTTCTTC

J gene: TRBJ1-2
D gene: .
clone size: .
V gene: TRBV20-1
CDR3 protein: CSARQDYGYTF
CDR3 DNA: TGCAGTGCTAGACAGGACTATGGCTACACCTTC

J gene: TRBJ2-1
D gene: .
clone size: .
V gene: TRBV6-6
CDR3 protein: CASTRGSSGEQFF
CDR3 DNA: TGTGCCAGCACCCGCGGGTCTTCCGGTGAGCAGTTCTTC

J gene: TRBJ2-7
D gene: TRBD1
clone size: once
V gene: TRBV18
CDR3 protein: CASSSRTGSHYEQYF
CDR3 DNA: TGTGCCAGCTCCTCTAGGACAGGGTCCCACTACGAGCAGTACTTC

J gene: TRBJ2-7
D gene: .
clone size: .
V gene: TRBV7-8
CDR3 protein: CASSLEAPSSYEQYF
CDR3 DNA: TGTGCCAGCAGCTTAGAAGCCCCTAGCTCCTACGAGCAGTACTTC

J gene: TRBJ1-5
D gene: TRBD1
clone size: few
V gene: TRBV19
CDR3 protein: CASSMDRDQPQHF
CDR3 DNA: TGTGCCAGTAGTATGGACAGGGATCAGCCCCAGCATTTT

J gene: TRBJ2-3
D gene: TRBD2
clone size: .
V gene: TRBV7-9
CDR3 protein: CASSSPAGGWTDTQYF
CDR3 DNA: TGTGCCAGCAGCTCCCCAGCGGGGGGGTGGACAGATACGCAGTATTTT

J gene: TRBJ1-6
D gene: TRBD1
clone size: .
V gene: TRBV19
CDR3 protein: CASRNRGLYNSPLHF
CDR3 DNA: TGTGCCAGTAGGAACAGGGGCCTCTATAATTCACCCCTCCACTTT

J gene: TRBJ1-6
D gene: .
clone size: .
V gene: TRBV30
CDR3 protein: CAWKPGSFYNSPLHF
CDR3 DNA: TGTGCCTGGAAACCGGGATCCTTCTATAATTCACCCCTCCACTTT

J gene: TRBJ1-1
D gene: .
clone size: .
V gene: TRBV29-1
CDR3 protein: CSVQPTGGETEAFF
CDR3 DNA: TGCAGCGTACAACCGACAGGCGGCGAGACTGAAGCTTTCTTT

J gene: TRBJ1-1
D gene: .
clone size: .
V gene: TRBV6-5
CDR3 protein: CASRKNRVSSEAFF
CDR3 DNA: TGTGCCAGCAGGAAGAACAGGGTAAGCTCTGAAGCTTTCTTT

J gene: TRBJ1-2
D gene: .
clone size: .
V gene: TRBV5-5
CDR3 protein: CASSFGGSSYTF
CDR3 DNA: TGTGCCAGCAGCTTCGGCGGGTCCAGCTACACCTTC

J gene: TRBJ1-2
D gene: .
clone size: once
V gene: TRBV6-2/TRBV6-3
CDR3 protein: CASSYALAGYGYTF
CDR3 DNA: TGTGCCAGCAGTTACGCCCTGGCAGGATATGGCTACACCTTC

J gene: TRBJ2-1
D gene: .
clone size: .
V gene: TRBV12-3/TRBV12-4
CDR3 protein: CASSPNIPNEQFF
CDR3 DNA: TGTGCCAGCAGTCCAAACATTCCCAATGAGCAGTTCTTC

J gene: TRBJ1-4
D gene: TRBD1
clone size: .
V gene: TRBV7-8
CDR3 protein: CASSPPPNRGKEKLFF
CDR3 DNA: TGTGCCAGCAGCCCCCCGCCAAACAGGGGTAAAGAAAAACTGTTTTTT

J gene: TRBJ1-5
D gene: .
clone size: .
V gene: TRBV2
CDR3 protein: CASLENNPLAQPQHF
CDR3 DNA: TGTGCCAGCCTGGAGAACAACCCCTTGGCGCAGCCCCAGCATTTT

J gene: TRBJ1-5
D gene: TRBD1
clone size: .
V gene: TRBV19
CDR3 protein: CASSNWGQGDQPQHF
CDR3 DNA: TGTGCCAGTAGTAATTGGGGACAGGGTGATCAGCCCCAGCATTTT

J gene: TRBJ1-2
D gene: .
clone size: .
V gene: TRBV12-3/TRBV12-4
CDR3 protein: CASSDTGVDGYTF
CDR3 DNA: TGTGCCAGCAGTGACACCGGGGTCGACGGCTACACCTTC

J gene: TRBJ2-7
D gene: TRBD1
clone size: .
V gene: TRBV10-3
CDR3 protein: CAISEFGTGVVSAYEQYF
CDR3 DNA: TGTGCCATCAGTGAGTTCGGGACAGGGGTCGTAAGTGCCTACGAGCAGTACTTC

J gene: TRBJ2-3
D gene: .
clone size: few
V gene: TRBV23-1
CDR3 protein: CGYEASLSTDTQYF
CDR3 DNA: TGCGGGTATGAGGCTAGCCTTTCCACAGATACGCAGTATTTT

J gene: TRBJ1-6
D gene: .
clone size: .
V gene: TRBV19
CDR3 protein: CASTRRPGHMAYSYNSPLHF
CDR3 DNA: TGTGCCAGTACCCGCCGGCCGGGACACATGGCATACTCCTATAATTCACCCCTCCACTTT